One and the same sample provided the 3 T cell receptor beta chains below, sequenced in a study of blood T cell repertoires in COVID-19. Clones were sequenced by immunoSEQ multiplex PCR, and TCRdb holds only the in-frame ones, with some missing. The table lists a few hundred thousand clones, over 80% of them singletons. The sample was PBMCs or T cells enriched from blood (not recorded which). Receptors were obtained from a middle-aged woman who had recovered from COVID-19.

This chain joins TRBV3-1 (or the pseudogene TRBV3-2) and TRBJ2-2; tentatively, D is TRBD2 (6 bases). The CDR3 is made up of 14 amino acids. V lost 1 base to trimming and J lost 8 bases, with 11 bases between them. In germline, CDR1 is LGHDT, CDR2 YNNKEL (reference sequence). DNA of the CDR3: TGTGCCAGCAGCCAAGCGGGAGTAGGGGGGGAGCTGTTTTTT. The encoded protein is CASSQAGVGGELFF.

The V call is TRBV7-2, the J call TRBJ2-6; perhaps TRBD2 as D (5 bases). V was pared by 4 bases and J by 0 bases, with 10 bases between. The CDR3 consists of 16 residues. Germline V lookup: CDR1 SGHTA, CDR2 FQGNSA. The CDR3 is CASSWRGSSGANVLTF. The CDR3 nucleotides are TGTGCCAGCAGCTGGAGAGGGAGCTCTGGGGCCAACGTCCTGACTTTC.

V gene TRBV9 combines with J gene TRBJ2-6, with TRBD2 identical over 10 bases. The CDR3 sequence is 17 residues long. V dropped 1 base and J dropped 4; count of bases not matched to a gene: 5. Germline CDR1 SGDLS, CDR2 YYNGEE. The CDR3 is CASSVLAGVGGANVLTF. CDR3 sequence (DNA): TGTGCCAGCAGCGTACTAGCGGGAGTAGGAGGGGCCAACGTCCTGACTTTC. The variable domain in full, with the rest retrieved from reference TRBV9 and TRBJ2-6, is DSGVTQTPKHLITATGQRVTLRCSPRSGDLSVYWYQQSLDQGLQFLIQYYNGEERAKGNILERFSAQQFPDLHSELNLSSLELGDSALYFCASSVLAGVGGANVLTFGAGSRLTVL.